This TCR beta chain emerged from a study of blood T cell repertoires in COVID-19. Study in general: The United States, Italy and Spain were the sources of the acute and convalescent COVID-19 samples. T cells, B-cell-depleted T cells, or PBMCs provided the cDNA or gDNA that served as material.

CDR1 and CDR2 from the germline V gene are ENHRY and SYGVKD. With V trimmed by 4 bases and J by 1 base, 9 bases remained unmatched. This CDR3 has 16 residues. Per the original methods: It was from reference gene primer amplification that nucleated cell counts were estimated. Clones were sequenced by immunoSEQ multiplex PCR, and TCRdb holds only the in-frame ones, with some missing. V and J calls and clone size are as listed in that table; D and trimming were resolved from the DNA. The sample shows some 35,000 clones, 88% of them seen only once. This clonotype was obtained from a man between 65 and 85 years old with active COVID-19. Source material: peripheral blood. The chain has TRBV10-3 and TRBJ2-7; 8 nucleotides agree with TRBD1. The CDR3 DNA sequence: TGTGCCATCAGTGCTCAGGGGGCCACCCCGTCCTACGAGCAGTACTTC. This gives the protein CAISAQGATPSYEQYF.